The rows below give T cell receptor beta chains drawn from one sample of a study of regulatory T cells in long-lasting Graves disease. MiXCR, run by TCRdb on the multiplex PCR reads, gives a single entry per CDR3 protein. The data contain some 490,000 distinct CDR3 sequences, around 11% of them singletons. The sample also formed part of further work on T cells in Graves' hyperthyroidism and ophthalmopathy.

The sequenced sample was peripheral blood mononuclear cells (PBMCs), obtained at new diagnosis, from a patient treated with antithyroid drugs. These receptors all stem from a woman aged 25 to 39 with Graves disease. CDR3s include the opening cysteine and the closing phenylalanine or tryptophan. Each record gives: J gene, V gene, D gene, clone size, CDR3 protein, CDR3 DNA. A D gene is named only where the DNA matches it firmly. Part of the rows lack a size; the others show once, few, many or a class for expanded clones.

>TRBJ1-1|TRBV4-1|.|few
CASSARNDLMNTEAFF
TGCGCCAGCAGTGCAAGAAATGATTTAATGAACACTGAAGCTTTCTTT
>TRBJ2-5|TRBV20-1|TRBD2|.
CSAQGLAGGAQETQYF
TGCAGTGCTCAAGGACTAGCGGGAGGCGCCCAAGAGACCCAGTACTTC
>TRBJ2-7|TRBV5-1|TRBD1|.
CASSLDPRQGLTYEQYF
TGCGCCAGCAGCTTGGACCCTAGACAGGGGTTAACCTACGAGCAGTACTTC
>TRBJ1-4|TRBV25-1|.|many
CASSELGGSVSEKLFF
TGTGCCAGCAGTGAATTAGGGGGGAGCGTTAGTGAAAAACTGTTTTTT
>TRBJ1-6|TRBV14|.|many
CASSQGDANNSPLHF
TGTGCCAGCAGCCAGGGTGACGCGAACAATTCACCCCTCCACTTT
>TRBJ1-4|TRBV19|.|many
CASSIFGVGEKLFF
TGTGCCAGTAGTATTTTTGGAGTCGGAGAAAAACTGTTTTTT
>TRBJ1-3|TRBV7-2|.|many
CASSSSQPFSGNTIYF
TGTGCCAGCAGCTCCTCACAGCCTTTCTCTGGAAACACCATATATTTT
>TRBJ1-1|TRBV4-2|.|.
CASSHNPSRGRGTEAFF
TGTGCCAGCAGCCACAACCCATCCCGGGGGAGGGGCACTGAAGCTTTCTTT
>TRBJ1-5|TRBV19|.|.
CASSLTPPDTYSNQPQHF
TGTGCCAGTAGTCTAACCCCACCCGACACCTATAGCAATCAGCCCCAGCATTTT
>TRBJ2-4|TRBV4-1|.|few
CASSQDLGSKKNIQYF
TGCGCCAGCAGCCAAGATTTGGGAAGTAAAAAAAACATTCAGTACTTC
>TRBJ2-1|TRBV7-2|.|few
CASSLGRVRGHEQFF
TGTGCCAGCAGCTTGGGCCGTGTCCGGGGCCATGAGCAGTTCTTC
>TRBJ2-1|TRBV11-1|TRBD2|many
CASSPPSGLSSYNEQFF
TGTGCCAGCAGCCCCCCTAGCGGGTTGAGCTCCTACAATGAGCAGTTCTTC
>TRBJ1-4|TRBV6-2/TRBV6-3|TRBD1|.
CASSPQRQGNNEKLFF
TGTGCCAGCAGTCCTCAAAGACAGGGGAATAATGAAAAACTGTTTTTT
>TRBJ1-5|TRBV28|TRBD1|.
CASSLGDRDHQPQHF
TGTGCCAGCAGTTTAGGGGACAGGGACCATCAGCCCCAGCATTTT
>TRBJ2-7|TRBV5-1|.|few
CASSLRDPGYEQYF
TGCGCCAGCAGCTTGAGGGATCCGGGCTACGAGCAGTACTTC
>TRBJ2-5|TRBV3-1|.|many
CASSQEETQYF
TGTGCCAGCAGCCAAGAAGAGACCCAGTACTTC
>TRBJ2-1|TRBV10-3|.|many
CAISEDNEQFF
TGTGCCATCAGTGAAGACAATGAGCAGTTCTTC
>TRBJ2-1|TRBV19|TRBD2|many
CASSISLSSGSLDNEQFF
TGTGCCAGTAGTATATCCCTATCTAGCGGGAGTTTGGACAATGAGCAGTTCTTC
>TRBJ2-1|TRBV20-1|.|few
CSARDDGYGSYNEQFF
TGCAGTGCTAGAGATGACGGGTATGGCTCCTACAATGAGCAGTTCTTC
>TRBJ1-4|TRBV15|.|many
CATSRGLGRGATGEKLFF
TGTGCCACCAGCAGAGGATTGGGAAGGGGCGCTACCGGGGAAAAACTGTTTTTT
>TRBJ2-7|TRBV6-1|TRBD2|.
CASSAASGRWFYEQYF
TGTGCCAGCAGTGCCGCTAGCGGGAGATGGTTTTACGAGCAGTACTTC
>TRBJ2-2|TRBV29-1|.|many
CSVRGGGELFF
TGCAGCGTCCGGGGTGGCGGAGAGCTGTTTTTT
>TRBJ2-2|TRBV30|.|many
CAWSPLGLNTGELFF
TGTGCCTGGAGTCCCCTTGGACTCAACACCGGGGAGCTGTTTTTT
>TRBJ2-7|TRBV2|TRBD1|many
CASKGQGTYEQYF
TGTGCCAGCAAAGGACAGGGAACCTACGAGCAGTACTTC
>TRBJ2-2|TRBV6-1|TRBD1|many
CASKTGATNTGELFF
TGTGCCAGTAAGACAGGGGCGACGAACACCGGGGAGCTGTTTTTT
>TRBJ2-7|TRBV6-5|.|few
CASSLNRVAEQYF
TGTGCCAGCAGTTTGAACAGGGTGGCCGAGCAGTACTTC
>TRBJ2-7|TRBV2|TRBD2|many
CASRRLAESYEQYF
TGTGCCAGCAGACGACTAGCGGAATCCTACGAGCAGTACTTC
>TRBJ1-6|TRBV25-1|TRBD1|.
CASSELTGGENSPLHF
TGTGCCAGCAGTGAATTAACAGGGGGCGAAAATTCACCCCTCCACTTT
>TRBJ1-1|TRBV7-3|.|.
CASSDGRGGLAFF
TGTGCCAGCAGCGACGGACGGGGGGGGTTGGCTTTCTTT
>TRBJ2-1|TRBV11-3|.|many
CASSHAGTQQFF
TGTGCCAGCAGCCACGCCGGGACGCAGCAGTTCTTC
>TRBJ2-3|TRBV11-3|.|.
CASSLGGVPRDTQYF
TGTGCCAGCAGCTTAGGTGGGGTCCCCCGAGATACGCAGTATTTT
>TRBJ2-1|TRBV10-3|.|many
CASSAGTSHNEQFF
TGTGCCAGCAGTGCCGGGACCTCCCACAATGAGCAGTTCTTC
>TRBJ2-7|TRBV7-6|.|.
CASSPVGPGGSYEQYF
TGTGCCAGCAGCCCCGTCGGGCCAGGAGGCTCCTACGAGCAGTACTTC
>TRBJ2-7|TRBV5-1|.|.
CASSLENRENYEQYF
TGCGCCAGCAGCTTGGAGAACAGGGAAAATTACGAGCAGTACTTC
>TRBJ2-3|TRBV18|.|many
CASSQENTDTQYF
TGTGCCAGCTCACAGGAAAACACAGATACGCAGTATTTT
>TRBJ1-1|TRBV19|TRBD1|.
CASSIGTGFTEAFF
TGTGCCAGTAGTATTGGGACAGGGTTCACTGAAGCTTTCTTT
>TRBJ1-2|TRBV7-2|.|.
CASIDSGARKIRGYTF
TGTGCCAGCATCGACTCCGGGGCAAGAAAAATTCGTGGCTACACCTTC
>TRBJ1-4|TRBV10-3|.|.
CAISLRTTNEKLFF
TGTGCCATCAGTTTGCGGACAACTAATGAAAAACTGTTTTTT
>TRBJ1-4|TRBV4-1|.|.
CASSQVAGTPKLFF
TGCGCCAGCAGCCAAGTCGCCGGGACCCCCAAACTGTTTTTT
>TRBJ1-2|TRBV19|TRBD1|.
CASSPTGGQLYGYTF
TGTGCCAGTAGTCCGACAGGGGGTCAACTCTATGGCTACACCTTC
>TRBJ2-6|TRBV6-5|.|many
CASSYDRYSGANVLTF
TGTGCCAGCAGTTACGACCGTTACTCTGGGGCCAACGTCCTGACTTTC
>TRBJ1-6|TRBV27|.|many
CASNRDGLSSYNSPLHF
TGTGCCAGCAACCGGGACGGATTAAGCTCCTATAATTCACCCCTCCACTTT
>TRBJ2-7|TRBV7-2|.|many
CASSPGARSHSYEQYF
TGTGCCAGCAGCCCCGGAGCGAGGTCCCACTCCTACGAGCAGTACTTC
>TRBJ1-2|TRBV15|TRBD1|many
CATSRIGQGSYGYTF
TGTGCCACCAGCAGGATAGGACAGGGCAGCTATGGCTACACCTTC
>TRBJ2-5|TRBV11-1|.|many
CASSLVPGHFLETQYF
TGTGCCAGCAGCTTAGTGCCGGGACACTTTTTGGAGACCCAGTACTTC
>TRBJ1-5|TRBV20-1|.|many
CSAEEGFAQHF
TGCAGTGCCGAGGAAGGGTTCGCCCAGCATTTT
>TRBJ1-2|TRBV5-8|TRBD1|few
CASSLYSGTGGDYGYTF
TGTGCCAGCAGCTTGTATTCGGGGACAGGGGGCGACTATGGCTACACCTTC
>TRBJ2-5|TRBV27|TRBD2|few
CASSFYRSGRGETQYF
TGTGCCAGCAGTTTCTATCGGAGCGGGAGGGGGGAGACCCAGTACTTC
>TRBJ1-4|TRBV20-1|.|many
CSAEGGQNEKLFF
TGCAGTGCAGAAGGAGGGCAAAATGAAAAACTGTTTTTT
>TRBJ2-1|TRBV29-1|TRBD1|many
CSIQGAPYNEQFF
TGCAGCATACAGGGGGCCCCTTACAATGAGCAGTTCTTC
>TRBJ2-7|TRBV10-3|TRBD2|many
CAISESWREGSYEQYF
TGTGCCATCAGTGAGTCGTGGCGGGAGGGCTCCTACGAGCAGTACTTC
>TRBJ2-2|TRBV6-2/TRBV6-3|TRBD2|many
CAILPAGGPNTGELFF
TGTGCCATCCTTCCCGCGGGAGGGCCGAACACCGGGGAGCTGTTTTTT
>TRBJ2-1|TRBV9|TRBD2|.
CASSVEDLGGRGPGTYNEQFF
TGTGCCAGCAGCGTAGAGGATCTCGGCGGGAGAGGCCCTGGAACCTACAATGAGCAGTTCTTC
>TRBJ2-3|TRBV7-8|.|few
CASSNDEGSTQYF
TGTGCCAGCAGCAACGACGAAGGAAGTACGCAGTATTTT
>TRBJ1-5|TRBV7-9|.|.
CASSLWGSPQHF
TGTGCCAGCAGCTTATGGGGGTCGCCCCAGCATTTT
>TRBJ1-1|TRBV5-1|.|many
CASSRGGMNTEAFF
TGCGCCAGCAGCCGAGGCGGCATGAACACTGAAGCTTTCTTT
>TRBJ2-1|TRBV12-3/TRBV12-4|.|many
CASTPGSGGSYNEQFF
TGTGCCAGCACCCCCGGGAGTGGGGGCTCCTACAATGAGCAGTTCTTC
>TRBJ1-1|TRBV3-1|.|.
CARSQVPNTEAFF
TGTGCCAGAAGCCAAGTTCCGAACACTGAAGCTTTCTTT